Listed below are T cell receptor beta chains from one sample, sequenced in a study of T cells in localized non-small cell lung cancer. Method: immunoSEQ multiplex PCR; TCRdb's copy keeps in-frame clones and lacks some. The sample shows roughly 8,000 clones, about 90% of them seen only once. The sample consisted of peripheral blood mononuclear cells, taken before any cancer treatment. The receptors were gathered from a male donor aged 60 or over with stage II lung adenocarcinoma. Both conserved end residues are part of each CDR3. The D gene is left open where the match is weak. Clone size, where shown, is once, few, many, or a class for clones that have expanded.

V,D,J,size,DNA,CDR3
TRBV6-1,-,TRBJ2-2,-,TGTGCCAGCAGATCACATGGGCCGTCTCCCGGGGAGCTGTTTTTT,CASRSHGPSPGELFF
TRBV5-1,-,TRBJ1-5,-,TGCGCCAGCAGCAGCGCCGATCAGCCCCAGCATTTT,CASSSADQPQHF
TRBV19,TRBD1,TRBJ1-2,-,TGTGCCAGTAATATAGCAGACCCGGGACAGGGGCGAAAGAACTATGGCTACACCTTC,CASNIADPGQGRKNYGYTF
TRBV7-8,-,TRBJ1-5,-,TGTGCCAGCAGCTTATCTATCGTTGTTGGGGTGCGTCAGCCCCAGCATTTT,CASSLSIVVGVRQPQHF
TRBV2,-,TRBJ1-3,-,TGTGCCAGCAGTGATCACCCGAGCAGGTCTGGAAACACCATATATTTT,CASSDHPSRSGNTIYF
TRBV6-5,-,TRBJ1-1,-,TGTGCCAGCAGTTACTCGGGATTCAGGGATGGCACTGAAGCTTTCTTT,CASSYSGFRDGTEAFF
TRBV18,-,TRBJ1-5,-,TGTGCCAGCTCACAGGGGGGGAATCAGCCCCAGCATTTT,CASSQGGNQPQHF
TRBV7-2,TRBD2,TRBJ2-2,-,TGTGCCAGCAGCTTAGTAGCGGGGACCGGGGAGCTGTTTTTT,CASSLVAGTGELFF
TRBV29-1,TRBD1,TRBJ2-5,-,TGCAGCGTGGGGACAGGGGCGGCGGAGACCCAGTACTTC,CSVGTGAAETQYF
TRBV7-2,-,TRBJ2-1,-,TGTGCCAGCAGCTTAGAAGGGAATGAGCAGTTCTTC,CASSLEGNEQFF
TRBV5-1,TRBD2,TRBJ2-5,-,TGCGCCAGCAGGGGGACTAGCGGGGGCCCTCAAGAGACCCAGTACTTC,CASRGTSGGPQETQYF
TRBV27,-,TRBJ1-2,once,TGTGCCCCCACATGGGCCGATTCTTGGAATGGCTACACCTTC,CAPTWADSWNGYTF
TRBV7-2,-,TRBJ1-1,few,TGTGCCAGCAGCTCGCAGGGGAGTGGGAGGACTGAAGCTTTCTTT,CASSSQGSGRTEAFF
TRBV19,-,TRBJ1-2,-,TGTGCCAGTGTGGGGAGGTATGGCTACACCTTC,CASVGRYGYTF